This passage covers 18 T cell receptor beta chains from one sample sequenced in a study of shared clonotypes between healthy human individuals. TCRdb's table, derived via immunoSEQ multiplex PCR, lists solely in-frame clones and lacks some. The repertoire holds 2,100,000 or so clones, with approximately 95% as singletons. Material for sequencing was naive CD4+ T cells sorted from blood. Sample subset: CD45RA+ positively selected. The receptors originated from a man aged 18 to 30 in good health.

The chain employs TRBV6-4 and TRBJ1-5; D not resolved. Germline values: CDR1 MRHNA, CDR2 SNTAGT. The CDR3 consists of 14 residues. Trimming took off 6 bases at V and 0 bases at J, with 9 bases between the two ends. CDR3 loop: CASRRRVSNQPQHF. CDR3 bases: TGTGCCAGCAGGCGGCGGGTTAGCAATCAGCCCCAGCATTTT.

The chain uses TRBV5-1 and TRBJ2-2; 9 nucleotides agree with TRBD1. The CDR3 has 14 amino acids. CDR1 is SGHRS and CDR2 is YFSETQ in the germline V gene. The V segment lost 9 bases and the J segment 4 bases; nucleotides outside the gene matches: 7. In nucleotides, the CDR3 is TGCGCCACCGGGACAGGGACCTCCACCGGGGAGCTGTTTTTT. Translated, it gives CATGTGTSTGELFF.

CDR3 sequence reads: CASSLIRDRNYGYTF. The CDR3 DNA is TGTGCCAGCAGTTTAATAAGGGACAGAAACTATGGCTACACCTTC. The chain joins TRBV28 to TRBJ1-2, with 7 bases matching TRBD1. The trim removed 2 bases at V and 2 bases at J, leaving 5 bases unmatched. The CDR3 extends over 15 amino acids. Germline CDR1 and CDR2: MDHEN and SYDVKM.

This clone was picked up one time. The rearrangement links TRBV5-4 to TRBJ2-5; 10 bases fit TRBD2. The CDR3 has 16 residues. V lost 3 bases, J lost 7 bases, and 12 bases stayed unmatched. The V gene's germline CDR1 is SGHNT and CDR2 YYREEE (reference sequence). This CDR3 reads CASSSNGLAEWGTQYF. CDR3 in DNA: TGTGCCAGCAGCTCAAATGGACTAGCGGAGTGGGGGACCCAGTACTTC.

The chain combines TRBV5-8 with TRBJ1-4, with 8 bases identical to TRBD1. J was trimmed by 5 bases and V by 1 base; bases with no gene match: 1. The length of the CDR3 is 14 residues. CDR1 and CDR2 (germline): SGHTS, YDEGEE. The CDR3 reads CASSLRTGNEKLFF. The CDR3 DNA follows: TGTGCCAGCAGCTTGAGGACAGGGAATGAAAAACTGTTTTTT. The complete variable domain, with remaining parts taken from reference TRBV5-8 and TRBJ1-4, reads EAGVTQSPTHLIKTRGQQATLRCSPISGHTSVYWYQQALGLGLQFLLWYDEGEERNRGNFPPRFSGRQFPNYSSELNVNALELEDSALYLCASSLRTGNEKLFFGSGTQLSVL.

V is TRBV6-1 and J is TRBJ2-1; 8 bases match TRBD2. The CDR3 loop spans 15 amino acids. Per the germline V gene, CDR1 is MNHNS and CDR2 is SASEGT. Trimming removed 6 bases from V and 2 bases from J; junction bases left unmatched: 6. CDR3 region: CASRKSGSTYNEQFF. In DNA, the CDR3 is TGTGCCAGCAGAAAAAGCGGGAGCACCTACAATGAGCAGTTCTTC.

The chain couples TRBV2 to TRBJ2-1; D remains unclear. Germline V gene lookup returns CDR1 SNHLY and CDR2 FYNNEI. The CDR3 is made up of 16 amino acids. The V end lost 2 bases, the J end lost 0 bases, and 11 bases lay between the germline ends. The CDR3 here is CASSERARISYNEQFF. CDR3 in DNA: TGTGCCAGCAGTGAAAGGGCCCGTATCTCCTACAATGAGCAGTTCTTC.

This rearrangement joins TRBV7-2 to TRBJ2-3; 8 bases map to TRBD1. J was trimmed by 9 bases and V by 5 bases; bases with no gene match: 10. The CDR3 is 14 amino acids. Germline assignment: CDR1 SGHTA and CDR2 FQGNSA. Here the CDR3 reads CASSPDRGQGTQYF. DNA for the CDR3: TGTGCCAGCAGCCCAGACAGGGGCCAAGGGACGCAGTATTTT.

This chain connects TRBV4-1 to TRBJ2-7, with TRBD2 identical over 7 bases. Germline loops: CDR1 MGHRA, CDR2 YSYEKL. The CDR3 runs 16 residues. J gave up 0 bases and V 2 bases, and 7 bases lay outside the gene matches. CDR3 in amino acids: CASSQSPSGNSYEQYF. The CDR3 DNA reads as TGCGCCAGCAGCCAATCCCCGAGCGGGAACTCCTACGAGCAGTACTTC.

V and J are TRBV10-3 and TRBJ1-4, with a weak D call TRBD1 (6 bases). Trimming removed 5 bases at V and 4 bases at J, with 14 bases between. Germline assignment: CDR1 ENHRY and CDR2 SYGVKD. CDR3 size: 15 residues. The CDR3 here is CAISSQGKGNEKLFF. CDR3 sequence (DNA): TGTGCCATCAGTTCTCAGGGGAAGGGTAATGAAAAACTGTTTTTT.

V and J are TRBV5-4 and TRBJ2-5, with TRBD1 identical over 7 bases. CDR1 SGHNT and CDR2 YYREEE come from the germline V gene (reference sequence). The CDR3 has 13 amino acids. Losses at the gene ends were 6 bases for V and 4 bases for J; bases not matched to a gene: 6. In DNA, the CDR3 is TGTGCCAGCATCCAACAGGGGAGAGAGACCCAGTACTTC. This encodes CASIQQGRETQYF.

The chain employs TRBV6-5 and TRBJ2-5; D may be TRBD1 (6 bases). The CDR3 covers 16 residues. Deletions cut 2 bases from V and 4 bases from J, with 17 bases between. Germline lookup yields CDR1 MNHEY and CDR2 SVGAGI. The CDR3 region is CASSYDSPGVGETQYF. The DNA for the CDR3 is TGTGCCAGCAGTTACGACTCGCCAGGGGTGGGAGAGACCCAGTACTTC.

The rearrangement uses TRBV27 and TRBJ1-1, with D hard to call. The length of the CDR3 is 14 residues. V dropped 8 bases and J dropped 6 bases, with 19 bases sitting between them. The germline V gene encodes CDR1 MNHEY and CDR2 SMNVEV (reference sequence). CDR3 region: CASGSPRGISEAFF. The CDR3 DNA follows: TGTGCCAGCGGATCCCCTCGAGGGATCTCTGAAGCTTTCTTT.

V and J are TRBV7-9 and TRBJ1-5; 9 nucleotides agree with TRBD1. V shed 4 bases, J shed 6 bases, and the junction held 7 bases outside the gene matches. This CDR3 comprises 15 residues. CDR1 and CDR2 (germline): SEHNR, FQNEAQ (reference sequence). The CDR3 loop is CASSYGTGHSQPQHF. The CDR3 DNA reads TGTGCCAGCAGCTACGGGACAGGGCACAGTCAGCCCCAGCATTTT.

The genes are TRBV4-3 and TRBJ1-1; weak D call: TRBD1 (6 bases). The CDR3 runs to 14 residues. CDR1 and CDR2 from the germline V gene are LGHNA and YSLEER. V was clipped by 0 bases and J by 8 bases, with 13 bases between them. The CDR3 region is CASSQDPTGREAFF. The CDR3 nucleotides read TGCGCCAGCAGCCAAGATCCTACAGGGAGGGAAGCTTTCTTT.

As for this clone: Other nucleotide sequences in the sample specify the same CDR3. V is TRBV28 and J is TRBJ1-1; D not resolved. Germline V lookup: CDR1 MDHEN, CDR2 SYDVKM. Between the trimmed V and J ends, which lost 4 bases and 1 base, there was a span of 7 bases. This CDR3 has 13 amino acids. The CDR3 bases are TGTGCCAGCAGTTCGGGCCCGAACACTGAAGCTTTCTTT. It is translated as CASSSGPNTEAFF. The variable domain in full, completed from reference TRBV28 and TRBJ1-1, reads DVKVTQSSRYLVKRTGEKVFLECVQDMDHENMFWYRQDPGLGLRLIYFSYDVKMKEKGDIPEGYSVSREKKERFSLILESASTNQTSMYLCASSSGPNTEAFFGQGTRLTVV.

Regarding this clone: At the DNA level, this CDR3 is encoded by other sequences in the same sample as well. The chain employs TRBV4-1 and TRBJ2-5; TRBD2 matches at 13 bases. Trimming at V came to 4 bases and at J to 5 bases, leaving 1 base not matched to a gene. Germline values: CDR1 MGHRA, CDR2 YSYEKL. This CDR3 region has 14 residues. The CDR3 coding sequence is TGCGCCAGCAGCCCACTAGCGGGAGGGGAGACCCAGTACTTC. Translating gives CASSPLAGGETQYF.

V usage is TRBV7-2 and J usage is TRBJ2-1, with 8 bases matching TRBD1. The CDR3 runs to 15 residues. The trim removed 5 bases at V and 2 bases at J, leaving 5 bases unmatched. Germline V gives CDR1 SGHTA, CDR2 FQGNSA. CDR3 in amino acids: CASSLQGGAYNEQFF. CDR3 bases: TGTGCCAGCAGCCTACAGGGGGGCGCCTACAATGAGCAGTTCTTC.